This T cell receptor (beta chain) derives from a study of T cells in Graves' hyperthyroidism and ophthalmopathy. There are a few counts of this clonotype. Using RNA transcripts as the source, TCR beta CDR3 regions were amplified. The HTBI set primed first-round TCR CDR3 RT-PCR. MiXCR, run by TCRdb on the multiplex PCR reads, gives a single entry per CDR3 protein. This sample has around 300,000 distinct CDR3 sequences, with roughly a fifth found just once. PBMCs were derived from around 10 ml fresh peripheral blood. V shed 3 bases and J shed 4 bases, with 13 bases lying between them. Germline V gives CDR1 MDHEN, CDR2 SYDVKM. This CDR3 is 14 amino acids long.

Source material: blood. The chain joins TRBV28 to TRBJ2-7, with D possibly being TRBD1 (6 bases). The clonotype comes from a man aged 50-59 years with Graves' ophthalmopathy. The CDR3 reads CASSLSDRRYEQYF. The CDR3 nucleotides are TGTGCCAGCAGTTTGTCCGACAGGAGATACGAGCAGTACTTC.